Included here is one T cell receptor (beta chain) sequence, with context. The entry originates in a study of T-cell reconstitution after alpha-beta-depleted transplantation in children. The germline V gene encodes CDR1 ENHRY and CDR2 SYGVKD. The germline V and J ends were trimmed by 3 bases and 0 bases, with 8 bases remaining between them. This CDR3 is 15 amino acids long. Unique molecular identifiers were built into the TCRbeta library. TCRdb re-called the PCR reads with MiXCR, one entry per CDR3 protein. Of around 380,000 distinct CDR3 sequences detected, around 9.9% appear once; the ten largest clones hold 5% to 6.5%.

The J gene is TRBJ2-2, the V gene TRBV10-3, with D possibly TRBD1 on 6 matching bases. The clonotype originates from a human donor who donated a stem cell graft to a child with acute myeloid leukemia. The material was PBMCs from the stem cell graft donor, obtained from the stem cell graft. DNA of the CDR3: TGTGCCATCAGTGACGGGACAACGAACACCGGGGAGCTGTTTTTT. Its translation: CAISDGTTNTGELFF.